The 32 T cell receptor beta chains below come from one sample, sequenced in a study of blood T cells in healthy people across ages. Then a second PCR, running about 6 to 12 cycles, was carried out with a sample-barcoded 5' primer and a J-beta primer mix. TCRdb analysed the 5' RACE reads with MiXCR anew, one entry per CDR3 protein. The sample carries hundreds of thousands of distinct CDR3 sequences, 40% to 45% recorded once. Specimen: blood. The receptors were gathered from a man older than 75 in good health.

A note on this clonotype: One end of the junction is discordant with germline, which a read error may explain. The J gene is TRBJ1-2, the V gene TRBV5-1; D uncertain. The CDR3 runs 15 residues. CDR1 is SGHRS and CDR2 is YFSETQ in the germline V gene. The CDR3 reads CASKARPWGSYGHTF. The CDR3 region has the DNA TGCGCCAGCAAAGCAAGGCCCTGGGGTTCCTATGGCCACACCTTC. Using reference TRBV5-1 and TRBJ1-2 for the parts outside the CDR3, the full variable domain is KAGVTQTPRYLIKTRGQQVTLSCSPISGHRSVSWYQQTPGQGLQFLFEYFSETQRNKGNFPGRFSGRQFSNSRSEMNVSTLELGDSALYLCASKARPWGSYGHTFGSGTRLTVV.

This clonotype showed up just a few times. The chain's CDR3 is CASSAGTSGDLSTDTQYF. The DNA for the CDR3 is TGCGCCAGCAGCGCCGGGACTAGCGGGGACCTTAGCACAGATACGCAGTATTTT. The chain links TRBV4-3 to TRBJ2-3; 13 nucleotides line up with TRBD2. This CDR3 contains 18 residues. Germline CDR1 is LGHNA and CDR2 is YSLEER. After removal of 5 bases from V and 0 bases from J, the junction contained 8 bases not matched to a gene.

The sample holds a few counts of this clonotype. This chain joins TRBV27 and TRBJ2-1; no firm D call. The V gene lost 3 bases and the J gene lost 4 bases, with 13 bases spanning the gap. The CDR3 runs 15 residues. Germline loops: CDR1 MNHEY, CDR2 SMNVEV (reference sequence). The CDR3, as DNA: TGTGCCAGCAGTTTTACCCCGATTATGTACAATGAGCAGTTCTTC. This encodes CASSFTPIMYNEQFF.

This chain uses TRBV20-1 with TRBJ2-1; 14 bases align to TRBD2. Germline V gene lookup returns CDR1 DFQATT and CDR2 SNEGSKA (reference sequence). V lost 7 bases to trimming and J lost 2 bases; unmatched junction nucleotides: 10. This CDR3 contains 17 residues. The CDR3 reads CSVPGTSGSPTYNEQFF. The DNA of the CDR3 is TGCAGTGTCCCCGGGACTAGCGGGAGCCCCACCTACAATGAGCAGTTCTTC.

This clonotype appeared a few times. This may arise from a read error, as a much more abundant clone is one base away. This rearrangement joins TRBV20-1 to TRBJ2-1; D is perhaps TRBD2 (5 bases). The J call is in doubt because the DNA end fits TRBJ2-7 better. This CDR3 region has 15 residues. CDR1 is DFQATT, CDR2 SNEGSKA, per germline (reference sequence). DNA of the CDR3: TGCAGTGCCCCGCCAGCTAGCAGCTCCTACAATGAGCAGTACTTC. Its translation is CSAPPASSSYNEQYF.

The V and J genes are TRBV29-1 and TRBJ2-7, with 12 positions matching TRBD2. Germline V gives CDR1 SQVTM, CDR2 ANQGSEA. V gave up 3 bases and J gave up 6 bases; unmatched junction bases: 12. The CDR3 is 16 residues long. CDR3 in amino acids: CSVEESRRLAGVEQYF. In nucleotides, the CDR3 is TGCAGCGTTGAGGAGAGCCGGAGACTAGCGGGAGTCGAGCAGTACTTC.

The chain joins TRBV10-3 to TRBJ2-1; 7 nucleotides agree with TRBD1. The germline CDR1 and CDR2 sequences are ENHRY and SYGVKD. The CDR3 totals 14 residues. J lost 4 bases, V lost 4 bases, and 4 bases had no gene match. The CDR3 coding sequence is TGTGCCATCAGTGCCCTGGGACAGTACAATGAGCAGTTCTTC. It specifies CAISALGQYNEQFF.

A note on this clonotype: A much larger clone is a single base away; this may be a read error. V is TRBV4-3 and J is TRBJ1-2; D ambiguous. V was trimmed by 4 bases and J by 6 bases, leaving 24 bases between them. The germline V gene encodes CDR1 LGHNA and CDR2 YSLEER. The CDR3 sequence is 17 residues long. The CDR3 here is CASSPVELGPASDGYTF. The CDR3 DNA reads TGCGCCAGCAGCCCAGTGGAGCTTGGGCCTGCCTCAGATGGCTACACCTTC.

CDR3 nucleotides: TGTGCCAGCAGCCAAAGGACAGGGGGATCCTACAATGAGCAGTTCTTC. It encodes CASSQRTGGSYNEQFF. This rearrangement joins TRBV2 to TRBJ2-1; TRBD1 matches 10 bases. The V and J ends lost 6 bases and 1 base, in that order; junction bases with no gene match: 6. CDR3 length equals 16 residues. Germline V gene sequence: CDR1 SNHLY, CDR2 FYNNEI.

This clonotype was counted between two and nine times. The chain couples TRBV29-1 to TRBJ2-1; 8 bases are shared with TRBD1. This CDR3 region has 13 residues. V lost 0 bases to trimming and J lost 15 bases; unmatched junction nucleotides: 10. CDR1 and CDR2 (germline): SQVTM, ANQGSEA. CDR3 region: CSVEDVATGVPFF. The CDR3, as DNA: TGCAGCGTTGAAGATGTGGCGACAGGGGTCCCGTTCTTC.

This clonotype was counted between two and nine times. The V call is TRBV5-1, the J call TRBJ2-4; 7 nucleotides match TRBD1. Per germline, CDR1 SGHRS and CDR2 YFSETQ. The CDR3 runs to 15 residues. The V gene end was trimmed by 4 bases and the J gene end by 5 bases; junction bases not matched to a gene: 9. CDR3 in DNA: TGCGCCAGCAGCGGGGGAAGGGGGCTCGAAAACATTCAGTACTTC. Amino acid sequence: CASSGGRGLENIQYF.

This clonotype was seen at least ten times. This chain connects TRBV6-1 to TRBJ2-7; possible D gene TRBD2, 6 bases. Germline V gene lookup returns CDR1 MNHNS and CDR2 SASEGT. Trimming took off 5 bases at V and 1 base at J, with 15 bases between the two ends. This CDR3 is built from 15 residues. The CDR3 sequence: CASSQVLADSYEQYF. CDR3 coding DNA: TGTGCCAGCAGTCAGGTTTTAGCGGATTCCTACGAGCAGTACTTC.

The CDR3 protein is CASSLGSGDRFLGKETQYF. DNA of the CDR3: TGTGCCAGCAGCTTAGGGTCGGGGGACAGGTTTCTTGGAAAAGAGACCCAGTACTTC. The V gene is TRBV11-2, the J gene TRBJ2-5, with TRBD1 matching 8 bases. The junction had 16 bases not matched to a gene; V was cut back by 1 base and J by 3 bases. The CDR3 is 19 amino acids. In germline, CDR1 is SGHAT, CDR2 FQNNGV.

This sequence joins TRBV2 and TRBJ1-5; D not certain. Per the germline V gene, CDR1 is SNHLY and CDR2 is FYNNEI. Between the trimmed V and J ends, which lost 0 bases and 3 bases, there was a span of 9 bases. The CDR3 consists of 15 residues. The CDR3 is CASSEAVGINQPQHF. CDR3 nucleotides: TGTGCCAGCAGTGAAGCGGTGGGGATCAATCAGCCCCAGCATTTT. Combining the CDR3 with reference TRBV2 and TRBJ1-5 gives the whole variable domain EPEVTQTPSHQVTQMGQEVILRCVPISNHLYFYWYRQILGQKVEFLVSFYNNEISEKSEIFDDQFSVERPDGSNFTLKIRSTKLEDSAMYFCASSEAVGINQPQHFGDGTRLSIL.

The CDR3 sequence is CSARVGRHTGELFF. The CDR3 DNA follows: TGCAGTGCTAGAGTCGGCAGACACACCGGGGAGCTGTTTTTT. This chain links TRBV20-1 with TRBJ2-2; D not certain. Germline CDR1 reads DFQATT; CDR2 reads SNEGSKA (reference sequence). Trimming shortened V by 1 base and J by 3 bases, and 9 bases separated the two germline ends. The CDR3 runs to 14 residues.

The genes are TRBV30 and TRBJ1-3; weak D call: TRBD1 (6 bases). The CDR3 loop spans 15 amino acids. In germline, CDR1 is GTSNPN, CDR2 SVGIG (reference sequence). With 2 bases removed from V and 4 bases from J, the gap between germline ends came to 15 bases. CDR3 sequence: CAWSLYIQGGNTIYF. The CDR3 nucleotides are TGTGCCTGGAGTCTATATATACAGGGAGGAAACACCATATATTTT.

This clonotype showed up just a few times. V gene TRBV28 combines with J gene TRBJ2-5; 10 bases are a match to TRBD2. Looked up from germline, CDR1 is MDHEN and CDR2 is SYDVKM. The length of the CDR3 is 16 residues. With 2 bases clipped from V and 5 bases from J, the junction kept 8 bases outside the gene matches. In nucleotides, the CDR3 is TGTGCCAGCAGTTTAGGGGCTAGCGGGAGAGGTGAGACCCAGTACTTC. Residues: CASSLGASGRGETQYF.

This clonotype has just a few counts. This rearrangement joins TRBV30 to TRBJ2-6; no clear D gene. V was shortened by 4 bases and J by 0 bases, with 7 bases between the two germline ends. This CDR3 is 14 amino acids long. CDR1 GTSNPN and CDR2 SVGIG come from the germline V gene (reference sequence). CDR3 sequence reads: CAWNKGSGANVLTF. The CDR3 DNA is TGTGCCTGGAATAAAGGCTCTGGGGCCAACGTCCTGACTTTC.

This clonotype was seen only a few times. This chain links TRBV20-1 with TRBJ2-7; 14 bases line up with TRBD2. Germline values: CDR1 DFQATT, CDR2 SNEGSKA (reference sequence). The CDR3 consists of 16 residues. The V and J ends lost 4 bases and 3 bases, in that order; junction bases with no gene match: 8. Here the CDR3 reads CSATPGTSGSFYEQYF. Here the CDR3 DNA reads TGCAGTGCTACGCCTGGGACTAGCGGGAGTTTCTACGAGCAGTACTTC.

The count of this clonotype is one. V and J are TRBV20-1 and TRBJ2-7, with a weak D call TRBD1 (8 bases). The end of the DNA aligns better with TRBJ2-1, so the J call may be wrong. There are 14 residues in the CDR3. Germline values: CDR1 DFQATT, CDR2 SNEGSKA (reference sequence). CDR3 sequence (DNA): TGCAGTGCTAGAGGGAGCGGGACAGGCGATGAGCAGTTCTTC. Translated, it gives CSARGSGTGDEQFF.

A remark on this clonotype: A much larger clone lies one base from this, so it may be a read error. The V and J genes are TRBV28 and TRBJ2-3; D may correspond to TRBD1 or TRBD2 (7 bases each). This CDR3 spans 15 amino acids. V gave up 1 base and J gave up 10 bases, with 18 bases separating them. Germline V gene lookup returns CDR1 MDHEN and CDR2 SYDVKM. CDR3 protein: CASSLYGQGGDAQYF. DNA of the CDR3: TGTGCCAGCAGTTTATACGGGCAGGGGGGGGATGCGCAGTATTTT.

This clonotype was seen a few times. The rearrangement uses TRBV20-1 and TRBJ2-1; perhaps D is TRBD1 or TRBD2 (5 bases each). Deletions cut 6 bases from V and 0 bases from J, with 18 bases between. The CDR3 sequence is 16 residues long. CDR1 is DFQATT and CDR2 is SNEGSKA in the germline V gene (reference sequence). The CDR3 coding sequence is TGCAGTGCCGAAGGGACCTCCATAAGCTCCTACAATGAGCAGTTCTTC. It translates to CSAEGTSISSYNEQFF.

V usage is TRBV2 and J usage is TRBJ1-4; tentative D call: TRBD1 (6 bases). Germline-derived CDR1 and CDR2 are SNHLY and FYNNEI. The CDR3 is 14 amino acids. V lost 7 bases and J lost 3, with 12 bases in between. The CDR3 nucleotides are TGTGCCAGCAAGGGGGGCGGGCCTAATGAAAAACTGTTTTTT. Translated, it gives CASKGGGPNEKLFF.

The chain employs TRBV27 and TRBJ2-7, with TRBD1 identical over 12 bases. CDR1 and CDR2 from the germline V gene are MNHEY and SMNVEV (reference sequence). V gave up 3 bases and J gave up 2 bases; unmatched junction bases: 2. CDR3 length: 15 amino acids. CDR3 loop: CASSFRDRGPYEQYF. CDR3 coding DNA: TGTGCCAGCAGTTTCCGGGACAGGGGGCCCTACGAGCAGTACTTC.

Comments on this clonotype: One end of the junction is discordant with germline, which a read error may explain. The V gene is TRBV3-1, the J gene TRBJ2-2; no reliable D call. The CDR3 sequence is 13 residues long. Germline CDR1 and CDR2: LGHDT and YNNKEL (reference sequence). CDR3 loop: CVSSRYTAGELFF. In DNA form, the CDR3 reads TGTGTCAGCAGCCGTTATACGGCCGGGGAGCTGTTTTTT.

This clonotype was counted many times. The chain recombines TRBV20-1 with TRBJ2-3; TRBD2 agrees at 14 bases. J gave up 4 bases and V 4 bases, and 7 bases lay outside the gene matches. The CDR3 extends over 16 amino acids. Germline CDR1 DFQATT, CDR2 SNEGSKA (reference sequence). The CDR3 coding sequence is TGCAGTGCTAAACCGACTAGCGGGAGGGCAGCAGATACGCAGTATTTT. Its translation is CSAKPTSGRAADTQYF.

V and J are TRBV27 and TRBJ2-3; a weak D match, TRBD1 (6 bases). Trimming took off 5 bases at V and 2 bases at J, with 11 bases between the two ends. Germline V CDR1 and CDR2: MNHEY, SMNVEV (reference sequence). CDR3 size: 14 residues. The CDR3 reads CASSVEGDTDTQYF. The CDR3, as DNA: TGTGCCAGCAGTGTAGAGGGGGACACAGATACGCAGTATTTT.

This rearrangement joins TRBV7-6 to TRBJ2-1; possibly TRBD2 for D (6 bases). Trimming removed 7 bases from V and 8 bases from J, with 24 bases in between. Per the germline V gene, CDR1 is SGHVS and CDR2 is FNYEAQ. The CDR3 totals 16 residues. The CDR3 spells CASTRRSGTGKDEQFF. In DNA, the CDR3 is TGTGCCAGCACCCGAAGGTCCGGGACTGGTAAGGATGAGCAGTTCTTC.

CDR3 nucleotides: TGTGCCAGCAGCTTGCGGGGGGCGGCCCAAAAAGAGACCCAGTACTTC. Its protein is CASSLRGAAQKETQYF. The chain recombines TRBV7-8 with TRBJ2-5, with TRBD2 identical over 8 bases. The V and J ends lost 3 bases and 3 bases, in that order; junction bases with no gene match: 9. CDR3 size: 16 residues. Germline V lookup: CDR1 SGHVS, CDR2 FQNEAQ.

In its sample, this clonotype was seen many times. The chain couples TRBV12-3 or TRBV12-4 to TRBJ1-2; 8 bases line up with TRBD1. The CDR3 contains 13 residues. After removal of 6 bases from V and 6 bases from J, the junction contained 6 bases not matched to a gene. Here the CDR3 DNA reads TGTGCCAGCAGACGTTCAGGGGGCGATGGCTACACCTTC. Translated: CASRRSGGDGYTF.

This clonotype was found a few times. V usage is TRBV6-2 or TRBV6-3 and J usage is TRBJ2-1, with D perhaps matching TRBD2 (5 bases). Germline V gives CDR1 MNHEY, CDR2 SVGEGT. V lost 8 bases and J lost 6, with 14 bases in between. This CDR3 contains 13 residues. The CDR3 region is CASGREGSNEQFF. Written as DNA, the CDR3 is TGTGCCAGCGGGCGTGAGGGCTCCAATGAGCAGTTCTTC.

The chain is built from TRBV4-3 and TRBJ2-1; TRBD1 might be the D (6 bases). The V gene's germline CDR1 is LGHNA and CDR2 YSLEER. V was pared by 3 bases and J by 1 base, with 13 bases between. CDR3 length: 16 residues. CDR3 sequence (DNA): TGCGCCAGCAGCCACGAGCAGGGGCCATCCTACAATGAGCAGTTCTTC. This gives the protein CASSHEQGPSYNEQFF.